Described below is a single TCR beta chain sequence and its context. Antigen unknown. Profiled with immunoSEQ multiplex PCR; TCRdb holds only in-frame clones, not every one. This table has around 100,000 clones, under 90% appearing once. V trimming: 4 bases; J trimming: 2 bases; junction bases outside the gene matches: 4. Germline loops: CDR1 SGHRS, CDR2 YFSETQ. The CDR3 extends over 14 amino acids. This entry comes from a study of T cell clones after liver transplantation. Study-wide background: Three of the eight recipients were HCV-positive; the rest had non-autoimmune, non-viral transplant indications. Standard immunosuppression, with no induction, continued until 12-24 months after transplant.

Study-wide results and limits: Donor-reactive sequences fell more than third party-reactive ones, suggesting partial deletion. In most of the 8 subjects, circulating graft-donor-reactive CD4 TCRbeta sequences fell significantly after transplant.

This sequence joins TRBV5-1 and TRBJ1-1, with 8 bases lining up with TRBD1. This sequence was found in a human patient who received a liver transplant. Some T cells may be provided by the graft donor. The sample in question was CD4+ T cells from blood, obtained around 50 months after liver transplant. CDR3 residues: CASSQDRANTEAFF. CDR3 sequence (DNA): TGCGCCAGCAGCCAGGACAGGGCCAACACTGAAGCTTTCTTT.